The TCR beta chain described here comes from a study of blood T cell repertoires in COVID-19. Clones were sequenced by immunoSEQ multiplex PCR, and TCRdb holds only the in-frame ones, with some missing. The data show about 96,000 clones, with approximately 88% seen just once and roughly 17% held by the top ten. The CDR3 contains 14 residues. V gave up 0 bases and J gave up 5 bases, with 11 bases separating them. The V gene's germline CDR1 is SGDLS and CDR2 YYNGEE. The sequence was collected from a woman in her fifties or sixties with acute or convalescent COVID-19. This chain uses TRBV9 with TRBJ1-2, with TRBD1 as a possible D gene (6 bases). Sequenced input: peripheral blood. CDR3 in DNA: TGTGCCAGCAGCGTAGTATCAGGGGCATATGGCTACACCTTC. Translated: CASSVVSGAYGYTF. Variable domain in full (rest from reference TRBV9 and TRBJ1-2): DSGVTQTPKHLITATGQRVTLRCSPRSGDLSVYWYQQSLDQGLQFLIQYYNGEERAKGNILERFSAQQFPDLHSELNLSSLELGDSALYFCASSVVSGAYGYTFGSGTRLTVV.